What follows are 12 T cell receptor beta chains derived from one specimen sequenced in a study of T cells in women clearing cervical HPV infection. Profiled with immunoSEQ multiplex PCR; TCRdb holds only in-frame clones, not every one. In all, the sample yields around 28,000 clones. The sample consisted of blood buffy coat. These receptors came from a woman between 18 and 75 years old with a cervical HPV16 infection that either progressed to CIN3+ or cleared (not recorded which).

This CDR3 is CASRTSQSSYEQYF. The covered CDR3 bases are TGCGCCAGCAGGACATCCCAAAGCTCCTACGAG. The chain is built from TRBV5-1 and TRBJ2-7; D not certain. The read halts 3 residues ahead of the CDR3 end, with the missing end drawn from the germline J gene. The CDR3 runs 14 residues. Trimming removed 5 bases at V and 0 bases at J, with 12 bases between. In germline, CDR1 is SGHRS, CDR2 YFSETQ.

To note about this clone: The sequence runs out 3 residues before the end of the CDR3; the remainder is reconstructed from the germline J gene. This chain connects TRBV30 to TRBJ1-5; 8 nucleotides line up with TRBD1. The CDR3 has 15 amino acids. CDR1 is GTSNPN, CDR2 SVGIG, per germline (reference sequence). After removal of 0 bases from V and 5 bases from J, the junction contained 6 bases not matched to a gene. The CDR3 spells CAWSVQSGGHQPQHF. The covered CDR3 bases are TGTGCCTGGAGTGTACAGTCAGGGGGCCATCAGCCC.

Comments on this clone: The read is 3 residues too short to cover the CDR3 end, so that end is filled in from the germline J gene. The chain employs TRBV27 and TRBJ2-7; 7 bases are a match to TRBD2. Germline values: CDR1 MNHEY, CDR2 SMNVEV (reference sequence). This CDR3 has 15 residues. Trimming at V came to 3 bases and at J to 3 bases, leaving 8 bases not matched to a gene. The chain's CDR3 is CASSFIAGLNYEQYF. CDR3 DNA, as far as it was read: TGTGCCAGCAGTTTTATAGCGGGCCTTAACTACGAG.

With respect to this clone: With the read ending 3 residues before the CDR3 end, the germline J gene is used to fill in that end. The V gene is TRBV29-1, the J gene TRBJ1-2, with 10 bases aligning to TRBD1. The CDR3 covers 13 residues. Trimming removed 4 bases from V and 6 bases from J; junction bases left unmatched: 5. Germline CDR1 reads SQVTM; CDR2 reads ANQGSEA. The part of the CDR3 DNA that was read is TGCAGCGTTGTCGTGGGGACAGGGGATGGC. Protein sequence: CSVVVGTGDG. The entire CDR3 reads CSVVVGTGDGYTF.

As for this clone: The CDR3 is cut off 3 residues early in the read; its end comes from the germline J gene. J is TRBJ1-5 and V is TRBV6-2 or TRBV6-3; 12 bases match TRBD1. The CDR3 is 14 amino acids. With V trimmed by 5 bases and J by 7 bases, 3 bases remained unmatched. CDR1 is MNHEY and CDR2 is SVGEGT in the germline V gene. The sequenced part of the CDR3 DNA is TGTGCCAGCAGTGGGACAGGGGGCCGCCAGCCC. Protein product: CASSGTGGRQP. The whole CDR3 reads CASSGTGGRQPQHF.

The CDR3 sequence: CASSIAGPYYEQYF. The covered CDR3 bases are TGTGCCAGTAGTATTGCAGGGCCCTACTACGAG. The rearrangement links TRBV19 to TRBJ2-7; D is possibly TRBD1 (5 bases). The read ends 3 residues shy of where the CDR3 ends; the end is completed using the germline J gene. The CDR3 loop spans 14 amino acids. CDR1 LNHDA and CDR2 SQIVND come from the germline V gene (reference sequence). Trimming pared 3 bases from V and 3 bases from J, leaving 12 bases between.

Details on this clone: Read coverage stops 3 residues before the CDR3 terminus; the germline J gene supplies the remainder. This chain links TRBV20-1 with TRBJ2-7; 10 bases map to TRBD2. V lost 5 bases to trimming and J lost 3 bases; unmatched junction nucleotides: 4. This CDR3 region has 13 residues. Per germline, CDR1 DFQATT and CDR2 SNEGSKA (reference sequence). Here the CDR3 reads CSARTSGHYEQYF. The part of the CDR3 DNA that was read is TGCAGTGCTCGGACTAGCGGACACTACGAG.

The CDR3 DNA, read in part, is TGTGCCAGCAGCTCCCGACACGGTGAG. It yields the protein CASSSRHGE. The whole CDR3 sequence reads CASSSRHGEQFF. The chain links TRBV7-3 to TRBJ2-1; D not resolved. The read halts 3 residues ahead of the CDR3 end, with the missing end drawn from the germline J gene. There are 12 residues in the CDR3. The V and J ends lost 4 bases and 9 bases respectively, with 10 bases between them. Germline CDR1 SGHTA, CDR2 FQGTGA.

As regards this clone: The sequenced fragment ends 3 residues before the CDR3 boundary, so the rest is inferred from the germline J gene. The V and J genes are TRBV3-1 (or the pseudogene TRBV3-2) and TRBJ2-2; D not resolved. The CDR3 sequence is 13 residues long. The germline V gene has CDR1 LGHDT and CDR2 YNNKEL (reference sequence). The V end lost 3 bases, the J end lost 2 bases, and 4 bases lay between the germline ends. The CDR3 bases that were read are TGTGCCAGCAGCCAGACAAACACCGGGGAG. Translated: CASSQTNTGE. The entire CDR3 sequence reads CASSQTNTGELFF.

The CDR3 region is CASSPGQASYEQYF. The part of the CDR3 DNA that was read is TGTGCCAGCAGCCCTGGACAAGCCTCCTACGAG. V usage is TRBV7-2 and J usage is TRBJ2-7; the D gene is possibly TRBD1 (5 bases). The CDR3 extends 3 residues past the end of the read, so its final part is completed from the germline J gene. CDR1 SGHTA and CDR2 FQGNSA come from the germline V gene. The V end lost 5 bases, the J end lost 0 bases, and 11 bases lay between the germline ends. This CDR3 spans 14 amino acids.

The sequenced CDR3 bases are TGCGCCAGCAGCTTGCAAGCGGGGGGGCAAGGCGGGGAG. This gives the protein CASSLQAGGQGGE. The CDR3 reads in full as CASSLQAGGQGGELFF. V is TRBV5-1 and J is TRBJ2-2; 10 bases line up with TRBD2. The read ends 3 residues shy of where the CDR3 ends; the end is completed using the germline J gene. The CDR3 consists of 16 residues. CDR1 is SGHRS, CDR2 YFSETQ, per germline. V shed 1 base and J 7 bases; nucleotides not matched to a gene: 7.

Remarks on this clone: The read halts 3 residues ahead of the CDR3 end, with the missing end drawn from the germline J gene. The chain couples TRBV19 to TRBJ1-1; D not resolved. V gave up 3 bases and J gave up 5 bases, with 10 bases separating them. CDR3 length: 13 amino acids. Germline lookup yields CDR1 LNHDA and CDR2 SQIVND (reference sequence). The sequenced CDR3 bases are TGTGCCAGTAGTATGGGCTTAGGTACTGAA. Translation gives CASSMGLGTE. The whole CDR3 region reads CASSMGLGTEAFF. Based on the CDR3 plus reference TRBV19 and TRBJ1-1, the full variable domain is DGGITQSPKYLFRKEGQNVTLSCEQNLNHDAMYWYRQDPGQGLRLIYYSQIVNDFQKGDIAEGYSVSREKKESFPLTVTSAQKNPTAFYLCASSMGLGTEAFFGQGTRLTVV.